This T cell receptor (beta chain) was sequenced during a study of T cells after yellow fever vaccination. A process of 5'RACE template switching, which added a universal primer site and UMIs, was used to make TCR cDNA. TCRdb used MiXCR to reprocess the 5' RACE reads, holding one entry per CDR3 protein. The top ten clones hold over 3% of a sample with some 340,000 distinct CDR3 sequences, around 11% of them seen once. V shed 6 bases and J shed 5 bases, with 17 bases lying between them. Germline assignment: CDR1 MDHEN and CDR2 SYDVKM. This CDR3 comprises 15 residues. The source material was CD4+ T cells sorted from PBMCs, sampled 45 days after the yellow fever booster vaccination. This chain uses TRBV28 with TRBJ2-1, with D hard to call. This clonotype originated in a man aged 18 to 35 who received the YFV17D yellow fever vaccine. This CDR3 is CASSLRALTNNEQFF. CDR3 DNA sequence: TGTGCCAGCAGCCTCCGGGCCCTTACTAACAATGAGCAGTTCTTC.